This T cell receptor beta chain was captured by sequencing in a study of T cells in localized non-small cell lung cancer. Regarding the study as a whole: Researchers found a median approximately 50 of the top 100 tumor clones in adjacent lung.

As regards this clone: Its antigen remains unknown.

Germline V CDR1 and CDR2: SGDLS, YYNGEE. CDR3 length: 15 amino acids. V lost 4 bases, J lost 0 bases, and 11 bases lay in between. Repertoires were generated with immunoSEQ multiplex PCR, while TCRdb's copy carries only in-frame clones and drops some. The sample lists 50,000 to 70,000 clones, approximately 90% occurring once. This receptor was taken from a man aged 35-75 years with stage I lung adenocarcinoma. The V call is TRBV9, the J call TRBJ1-3, with D possibly TRBD1 on 5 matching bases. The sample here was peripheral blood, taken before any cancer treatment. The CDR3 sequence: CASSPGTASGNTIYF. As DNA, the CDR3 is TGTGCCAGCAGCCCCGGGACGGCCTCTGGAAACACCATATATTTT.